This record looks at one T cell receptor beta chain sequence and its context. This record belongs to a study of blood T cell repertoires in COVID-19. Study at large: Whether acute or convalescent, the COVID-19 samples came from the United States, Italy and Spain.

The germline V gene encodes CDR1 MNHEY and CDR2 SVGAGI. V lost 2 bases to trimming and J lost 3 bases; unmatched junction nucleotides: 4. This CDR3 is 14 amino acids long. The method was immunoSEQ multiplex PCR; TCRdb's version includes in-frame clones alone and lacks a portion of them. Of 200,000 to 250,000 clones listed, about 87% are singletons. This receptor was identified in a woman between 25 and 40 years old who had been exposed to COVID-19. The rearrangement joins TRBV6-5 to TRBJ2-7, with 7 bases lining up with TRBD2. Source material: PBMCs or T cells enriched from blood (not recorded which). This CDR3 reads CASSYAGTNYEQYF. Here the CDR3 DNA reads TGTGCCAGCAGTTACGCCGGGACTAACTACGAGCAGTACTTC.